This T cell receptor beta chain was observed in a study of blood T cell repertoires in COVID-19. Study summary: There were acute and convalescent COVID-19 samples, and they came from the United States, Italy and Spain. T cells, B-cell-depleted T cells, or PBMCs provided the cDNA or gDNA that served as material.

Trimming cost V 7 bases and J 5 bases; bases outside gene matches: 5. Germline lookup yields CDR1 SQVTM and CDR2 ANQGSEA. The CDR3 is made up of 14 amino acids. Under the authors' procedure: Cell counts per sample came from amplifying reference gene primers. The method was immunoSEQ multiplex PCR; TCRdb's version includes in-frame clones alone and lacks a portion of them. V and J calls and clone size are given by that table; D and trimming were obtained from the DNA. The table lists some 40,000 clones, around 85% of them singletons. This rearrangement joins TRBV29-1 to TRBJ2-2, with 12 bases lining up with TRBD2. The sequenced material came from peripheral blood. The receptor was isolated from a man aged 65 to 85 with acute or convalescent COVID-19. CDR3 DNA sequence: TGCAGCGCAAGACTAGCGGGAGTTACCGGGGAGCTGTTTTTT. The encoded protein is CSARLAGVTGELFF.